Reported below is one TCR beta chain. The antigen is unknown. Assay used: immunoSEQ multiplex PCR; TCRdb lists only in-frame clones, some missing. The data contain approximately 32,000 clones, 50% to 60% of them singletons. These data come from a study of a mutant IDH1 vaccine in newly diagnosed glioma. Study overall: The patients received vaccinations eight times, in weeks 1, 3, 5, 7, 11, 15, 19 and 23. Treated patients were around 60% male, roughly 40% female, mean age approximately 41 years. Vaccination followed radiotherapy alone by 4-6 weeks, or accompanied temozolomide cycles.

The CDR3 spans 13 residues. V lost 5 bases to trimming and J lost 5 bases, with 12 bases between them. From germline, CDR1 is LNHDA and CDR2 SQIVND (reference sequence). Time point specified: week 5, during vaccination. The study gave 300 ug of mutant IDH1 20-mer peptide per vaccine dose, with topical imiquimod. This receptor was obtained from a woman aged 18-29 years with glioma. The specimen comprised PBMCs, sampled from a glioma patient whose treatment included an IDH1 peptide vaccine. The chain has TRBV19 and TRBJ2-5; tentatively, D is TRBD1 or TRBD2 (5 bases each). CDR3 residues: CASSWGGGETQYF. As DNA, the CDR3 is TGTGCCAGTAGTTGGGGTGGGGGTGAGACCCAGTACTTC. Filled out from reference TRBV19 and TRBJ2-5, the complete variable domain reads DGGITQSPKYLFRKEGQNVTLSCEQNLNHDAMYWYRQDPGQGLRLIYYSQIVNDFQKGDIAEGYSVSREKKESFPLTVTSAQKNPTAFYLCASSWGGGETQYFGPGTRLLVL.